The 3 T cell receptor beta chains in this list originate from one sample, sequenced in a study of early T cells in non-severe SARS-CoV-2 infection. TCRdb itself ran the 5' RACE reads through MiXCR, one entry per CDR3 protein. The table has roughly 120,000 distinct CDR3 sequences, 10% to 15% seen once; the top ten hold approximately 3.5%. Sample: whole blood, taken at baseline. The receptor set was obtained from an adult who was a healthcare worker with PCR-confirmed SARS-CoV-2 infection or an uninfected control (not recorded which).

V is TRBV6-1 and J is TRBJ2-2; 7 bases line up with TRBD1. V lost 8 bases and J lost 0; bases outside the gene matches: 12. CDR1 is MNHNS, CDR2 SASEGT, per germline. This CDR3 is 17 amino acids long. Written as DNA, the CDR3 is TGTGCCAGCGGGAGCCCAGGGGGTCTAGCGAACACCGGGGAGCTGTTTTTT. It encodes CASGSPGGLANTGELFF.

There are many counts of this clonotype. The rearrangement joins TRBV4-1 to TRBJ2-7; D unresolved. Trimming cost V 1 base and J 6 bases, with 4 bases left between them. Germline-derived CDR1 and CDR2 are MGHRA and YSYEKL. This CDR3 spans 11 amino acids. CDR3 sequence (DNA): TGCGCCAGCAGCCAAGGGCTCGAGCAGTACTTC. Translation gives CASSQGLEQYF.

This clonotype was seen more than once but under ten times. DNA for the CDR3: TGTGCCATCAGTGCTGTGGGGGGACTAGAATCTGAGACCCAGTACTTC. It encodes CAISAVGGLESETQYF. This chain links TRBV10-3 with TRBJ2-5; the match to TRBD2 covers 8 bases. V dropped 4 bases and J dropped 5; count of bases not matched to a gene: 12. The CDR3 has 16 residues. CDR1 is ENHRY, CDR2 SYGVKD, per germline.